These T cell receptor beta chains were read from a single sample in a study of blood T cell repertoires in COVID-19. Generated by immunoSEQ multiplex PCR, the TCRdb table keeps only in-frame clones and is missing some. The sample shows around 58,000 clones, around 87% of them seen only once. Sequencing was carried out using peripheral blood. The receptors were sampled from a man aged 55-75 years with active COVID-19. Each CDR3 is given with its conserved first and last residue. Each record gives: J gene, D gene, clone size, V gene, CDR3 protein, CDR3 DNA. The D gene is left open where the match is weak. The listing skips clone size in some rows; elsewhere it reads once, few, many or a size class.

J gene: TRBJ1-1; D gene: .; clone size: once; V gene: TRBV18; CDR3 protein: CASSPPARAGAEAFF; CDR3 DNA: TGTGCCAGCTCACCACCGGCCCGGGCGGGGGCTGAAGCTTTCTTT
J gene: TRBJ2-3; D gene: TRBD1; clone size: once; V gene: TRBV7-7; CDR3 protein: CASSLGTGNTDTQYF; CDR3 DNA: TGTGCTAGCAGCTTAGGGACAGGGAACACAGATACGCAGTATTTT
J gene: TRBJ2-7; D gene: TRBD1; clone size: .; V gene: TRBV2; CDR3 protein: CASSVRWDRNYEQYF; CDR3 DNA: TGTGCCAGCAGTGTTCGGTGGGACAGGAACTACGAGCAGTACTTC
J gene: TRBJ1-2; D gene: TRBD1; clone size: .; V gene: TRBV7-9; CDR3 protein: CASTRGENGYTF; CDR3 DNA: TGTGCCAGCACCAGGGGGGAAAATGGCTACACCTTC
J gene: TRBJ2-1; D gene: .; clone size: once; V gene: TRBV5-8; CDR3 protein: CASSLVIYNEQFF; CDR3 DNA: TGTGCCAGCAGCTTGGTCATTTACAATGAGCAGTTCTTC
J gene: TRBJ1-4; D gene: TRBD1; clone size: .; V gene: TRBV27; CDR3 protein: CASSYQGAGEKLFF; CDR3 DNA: TGTGCCAGCAGTTATCAGGGGGCCGGAGAAAAACTGTTTTTT
J gene: TRBJ2-1; D gene: .; clone size: .; V gene: TRBV7-2; CDR3 protein: CASSLVANYEQFF; CDR3 DNA: TGTGCCAGCAGCTTAGTTGCGAATTATGAGCAGTTCTTC
J gene: TRBJ2-4; D gene: TRBD1; clone size: .; V gene: TRBV5-8; CDR3 protein: CASTPPGTGANIQYF; CDR3 DNA: TGTGCCAGCACCCCCCCTGGGACAGGGGCCAACATTCAGTACTTC
J gene: TRBJ2-5; D gene: TRBD2; clone size: few; V gene: TRBV20-1; CDR3 protein: CSASGGRVRETQYF; CDR3 DNA: TGCAGTGCTAGTGGCGGGAGGGTACGAGAGACCCAGTACTTC
J gene: TRBJ1-2; D gene: TRBD1; clone size: .; V gene: TRBV9; CDR3 protein: CASSVEEGDSYGYTF; CDR3 DNA: TGTGCCAGCAGCGTAGAAGAAGGGGACAGCTATGGCTACACCTTC
J gene: TRBJ1-6; D gene: .; clone size: .; V gene: TRBV7-2; CDR3 protein: CASSLGPGDNSPLHF; CDR3 DNA: TGTGCCAGCAGCTTAGGGCCCGGGGATAATTCACCCCTCCACTTT
J gene: TRBJ2-4; D gene: TRBD2; clone size: .; V gene: TRBV30; CDR3 protein: CAWGSGRGLAKNIQYF; CDR3 DNA: TGTGCCTGGGGTAGCGGGAGGGGACTAGCCAAAAACATTCAGTACTTC
J gene: TRBJ1-2; D gene: TRBD1; clone size: .; V gene: TRBV5-1; CDR3 protein: CASSAAGTVTNYGYTF; CDR3 DNA: TGCGCCAGCAGCGCCGCCGGGACAGTAACAAACTATGGCTACACCTTC
J gene: TRBJ2-3; D gene: .; clone size: .; V gene: TRBV7-9; CDR3 protein: CASSPVSGAHTDTQYF; CDR3 DNA: TGTGCCAGCAGCCCCGTTTCGGGAGCCCACACAGATACGCAGTATTTT
J gene: TRBJ1-2; D gene: .; clone size: .; V gene: TRBV19; CDR3 protein: CASLREPGPGIYGYTF; CDR3 DNA: TGTGCCAGCCTAAGAGAACCAGGCCCGGGGATCTATGGCTACACCTTC
J gene: TRBJ1-1; D gene: TRBD1; clone size: .; V gene: TRBV15; CDR3 protein: CATSSGQGASLAFF; CDR3 DNA: TGTGCCACCAGCAGCGGACAGGGGGCGAGTTTAGCTTTCTTT
J gene: TRBJ2-5; D gene: TRBD2; clone size: .; V gene: TRBV6-1; CDR3 protein: CASSEDSGGQGTQYF; CDR3 DNA: TGTGCCAGCAGTGAAGATAGCGGGGGCCAAGGGACCCAGTACTTC
J gene: TRBJ1-5; D gene: .; clone size: .; V gene: TRBV28; CDR3 protein: CASSSGNQPQHF; CDR3 DNA: TGTGCCAGCAGTTCAGGAAATCAGCCCCAGCATTTT
J gene: TRBJ2-1; D gene: .; clone size: .; V gene: TRBV3-1/TRBV3-2; CDR3 protein: CASSSSGEQFF; CDR3 DNA: TGTGCCAGCAGCTCCTCAGGTGAGCAGTTCTTC
J gene: TRBJ2-1; D gene: .; clone size: once; V gene: TRBV15; CDR3 protein: CATSRGGVSHNEQFF; CDR3 DNA: TGTGCCACCAGCAGAGGCGGGGTTAGCCACAATGAGCAGTTCTTC
J gene: TRBJ1-1; D gene: .; clone size: once; V gene: TRBV12-3/TRBV12-4; CDR3 protein: CASSFRAVEAFF; CDR3 DNA: TGTGCCAGCAGCTTCAGGGCGGTGGAAGCTTTCTTT
J gene: TRBJ2-1; D gene: TRBD2; clone size: .; V gene: TRBV5-4; CDR3 protein: CASSLSSGSYNEQFF; CDR3 DNA: TGTGCCAGCAGCTTGTCTAGCGGGTCTTACAATGAGCAGTTCTTC
J gene: TRBJ2-7; D gene: TRBD1; clone size: .; V gene: TRBV28; CDR3 protein: CASADRVGEQYF; CDR3 DNA: TGTGCCAGCGCGGACAGGGTCGGCGAGCAGTACTTC
J gene: TRBJ2-1; D gene: TRBD2; clone size: .; V gene: TRBV7-9; CDR3 protein: CASSPWVGTTNEQFF; CDR3 DNA: TGTGCCAGCAGCCCATGGGTGGGGACTACAAATGAGCAGTTCTTC
J gene: TRBJ2-7; D gene: .; clone size: .; V gene: TRBV5-1; CDR3 protein: CASSLERGGEQYF; CDR3 DNA: TGCGCCAGCAGCTTGGAGAGAGGGGGCGAGCAGTACTTC
J gene: TRBJ1-1; D gene: .; clone size: .; V gene: TRBV4-2; CDR3 protein: CASSQEPGASTEAFF; CDR3 DNA: TGTGCCAGCAGCCAAGAACCAGGGGCATCGACTGAAGCTTTCTTT
J gene: TRBJ1-2; D gene: TRBD1; clone size: .; V gene: TRBV4-3; CDR3 protein: CASSQEGQPGGYTF; CDR3 DNA: TGCGCCAGCAGCCAAGAGGGACAGCCTGGGGGCTACACCTTC
J gene: TRBJ1-4; D gene: .; clone size: .; V gene: TRBV28; CDR3 protein: CACGHLTTNEKLFF; CDR3 DNA: TGTGCCTGCGGACATCTTACAACTAATGAAAAACTGTTTTTT
J gene: TRBJ2-3; D gene: TRBD2; clone size: .; V gene: TRBV19; CDR3 protein: CASSDSGGGSTDTQYF; CDR3 DNA: TGTGCCAGTAGCGACTCTGGGGGGGGGAGCACAGATACGCAGTATTTT
J gene: TRBJ2-7; D gene: .; clone size: .; V gene: TRBV7-2; CDR3 protein: CASSLARGMFEQYF; CDR3 DNA: TGTGCCAGCAGCTTAGCCAGGGGAATGTTCGAGCAGTACTTC
J gene: TRBJ1-3; D gene: TRBD1; clone size: .; V gene: TRBV6-5; CDR3 protein: CASTDRDAGNTIYF; CDR3 DNA: TGTGCCAGCACGGACAGGGACGCTGGAAACACCATATATTTT
J gene: TRBJ2-1; D gene: .; clone size: .; V gene: TRBV19; CDR3 protein: CASSPLPYNEQFF; CDR3 DNA: TGTGCCAGTAGTCCTCTCCCCTACAATGAGCAGTTCTTC
J gene: TRBJ2-5; D gene: TRBD1; clone size: .; V gene: TRBV5-1; CDR3 protein: CASSFRQGGDQETQYF; CDR3 DNA: TGCGCCAGCAGCTTCAGACAGGGGGGGGACCAAGAGACCCAGTACTTC
J gene: TRBJ2-7; D gene: TRBD1; clone size: .; V gene: TRBV6-2/TRBV6-3; CDR3 protein: CASSLTGGFSYEQYF; CDR3 DNA: TGTGCCAGCAGTTTGACAGGGGGATTCTCCTACGAGCAGTACTTC
J gene: TRBJ2-7; D gene: .; clone size: .; V gene: TRBV5-8; CDR3 protein: CASSSHRVGPEQYF; CDR3 DNA: TGTGCCAGCAGCTCACACAGGGTGGGACCCGAGCAGTACTTC
J gene: TRBJ1-5; D gene: .; clone size: .; V gene: TRBV9; CDR3 protein: CASSVEGGRGAAQHF; CDR3 DNA: TGTGCCAGCAGCGTAGAAGGAGGGCGGGGGGCAGCCCAGCATTTT
J gene: TRBJ1-3; D gene: .; clone size: .; V gene: TRBV6-6; CDR3 protein: CASSYSTTAGNTIYF; CDR3 DNA: TGTGCCAGCAGTTACTCGACGACAGCTGGAAACACCATATATTTT
J gene: TRBJ1-1; D gene: .; clone size: many; V gene: TRBV3-1/TRBV3-2; CDR3 protein: CASSMNGGGNTEAFF; CDR3 DNA: TGTGCCAGCAGCATGAACGGGGGAGGGAACACTGAAGCTTTCTTT
J gene: TRBJ1-1; D gene: .; clone size: .; V gene: TRBV7-9; CDR3 protein: CASSLEAWQGLGYTEAFF; CDR3 DNA: TGTGCCAGCAGCTTAGAAGCGTGGCAGGGCCTTGGGTACACTGAAGCTTTCTTT
J gene: TRBJ2-1; D gene: .; clone size: .; V gene: TRBV7-2; CDR3 protein: CASSLAREQFF; CDR3 DNA: TGTGCCAGCAGCTTAGCGCGTGAGCAGTTCTTC
J gene: TRBJ2-4; D gene: TRBD2; clone size: .; V gene: TRBV9; CDR3 protein: CASSEGTSENIQYF; CDR3 DNA: TGTGCCAGCAGCGAGGGGACTAGCGAAAACATTCAGTACTTC